This T cell receptor beta chain was captured in a study of cytomegalovirus exposure and HLA in healthy donors. Regarding the study as a whole: Trimming of TCR beta V- and J-genes showed a link, identified in a later analysis, to a missense DCLRE1C variant.

Germline assignment: CDR1 SGHRS and CDR2 YFSETQ. Trimming took 3 bases from V and 5 from J, leaving 9 bases between them. CDR3 length: 13 residues. The primer mix had 60 Vbeta and 13 Jbeta primers. The assay was immunoSEQ multiplex PCR, and TCRdb's table has in-frame clones only and misses some. This sample has approximately 300,000 clones, with roughly four fifths found just once. Regarding this clone: The antigen is undetermined.

The V call is TRBV5-1, the J call TRBJ2-4; perhaps TRBD1 as D (5 bases). Sequencing input: PBMCs. This receptor was identified in a woman between 40 and 50 years old in good health and CMV-seropositive. DNA of the CDR3: TGCGCCAGCAGCTCCTTGGGGCAAAACATTCAGTACTTC. It translates to CASSSLGQNIQYF.